The clone carrying this T cell receptor beta chain occurred many times. These data belong to a study of T-cell reconstitution after alpha-beta-depleted transplantation in children. Unique molecular identifiers were incorporated during preparation of the TCRbeta library. TCRdb reprocessed the PCR reads with MiXCR, giving one entry per CDR3 protein. In the table there are 300,000 to 400,000 distinct CDR3 sequences, 13% of which are singletons. This CDR3 region has 18 residues. V dropped 4 bases and J dropped 1 base, with 21 bases sitting between them. Germline V CDR1 and CDR2: SGHAT, FQNNGV. This clonotype was obtained from a human donor who donated a stem cell graft to a child with Fanconi anemia. The material was PBMCs, obtained from the stem cell graft. The chain has TRBV11-2 and TRBJ2-3; tentatively, D is TRBD1 or TRBD2 (5 bases each). The CDR3 sequence: CASSSAPGRDPRTDTQYF. Here the CDR3 DNA reads TGTGCCAGCAGCTCCGCCCCGGGTAGGGACCCACGCACAGATACGCAGTATTTT.